The 31 T cell receptor beta chains below all came from one sample that was sequenced in a study of immune cell composition in non-small cell lung cancer. Repertoires were generated with immunoSEQ multiplex PCR, while TCRdb's copy carries only in-frame clones and drops some. The data hold roughly 16,000 clones, with 77% observed a single time. The normal lung sample lay at least 3 cm, and maximally far, from the tumour. This sample also belongs to another study, concerning CD4 T cells in lung cancer.

Source material: non-adjacent lung tissue. The receptors were sampled from a human donor with non-small cell lung cancer.

V usage is TRBV5-6 and J usage is TRBJ2-7; 9 bases map to TRBD1. Germline values: CDR1 SGHDT, CDR2 YYEEEE. The CDR3 extends over 13 amino acids. V trimming: 5 bases; J trimming: 5 bases; junction bases outside the gene matches: 5. CDR3 sequence: CASSSGTGNEQYF. Here the CDR3 DNA reads TGTGCCAGCAGTTCCGGGACAGGGAACGAGCAGTACTTC.

The rearrangement joins TRBV7-8 to TRBJ1-3; D may be TRBD1 (5 bases). CDR3 length equals 13 residues. Trimming cost V 5 bases and J 9 bases, with 14 bases left between them. Germline CDR1 is SGHVS and CDR2 is FQNEAQ. The CDR3 spells CASSARGGTTIYF. In DNA, the CDR3 is TGTGCCAGCAGCGCCCGGGGGGGTACCACCATATATTTT.

This rearrangement joins TRBV2 to TRBJ2-7; possible D gene TRBD1, 6 bases. With 11 bases removed from V and 0 bases from J, the gap between germline ends came to 11 bases. Germline CDR1 and CDR2: SNHLY and FYNNEI. This CDR3 region has 12 residues. CDR3 loop: CAGTGSSYEQYF. In DNA, the CDR3 is TGTGCCGGAACAGGGTCCTCCTACGAGCAGTACTTC.

The chain recombines TRBV5-1 with TRBJ2-5, with a possible D match to TRBD1 (5 bases). The CDR3 has 14 residues. Trimming stripped 2 bases from V and 0 bases from J, with 8 bases between. Germline CDR1 is SGHRS and CDR2 is YFSETQ. The CDR3 bases are TGCGCCAGCAGCTTAATAGGGGACCAAGAGACCCAGTACTTC. Protein sequence: CASSLIGDQETQYF. Drawing the rest from reference TRBV5-1 and TRBJ2-5, the complete variable domain is KAGVTQTPRYLIKTRGQQVTLSCSPISGHRSVSWYQQTPGQGLQFLFEYFSETQRNKGNFPGRFSGRQFSNSRSEMNVSTLELGDSALYLCASSLIGDQETQYFGPGTRLLVL.

This rearrangement joins TRBV7-2 to TRBJ2-7; D remains unclear. Between the trimmed V and J ends, which lost 2 bases and 2 bases, there was a span of 13 bases. Germline loops: CDR1 SGHTA, CDR2 FQGNSA. The CDR3 is 15 residues long. As DNA, the CDR3 is TGTGCCAGCAGCTTATTCGGTGGTCTTCCCTACGAGCAGTACTTC. This gives the protein CASSLFGGLPYEQYF. The whole variable domain, filled in from reference TRBV7-2 and TRBJ2-7, reads GAGVSQSPSNKVTEKGKDVELRCDPISGHTALYWYRQSLGQGLEFLIYFQGNSAPDKSGLPSDRFSAERTGGSVSTLTIQRTQQEDSAVYLCASSLFGGLPYEQYFGPGTRLTVT.

This clone was observed a few times. The chain combines TRBV2 with TRBJ1-4; TRBD1 is a possible D gene (6 bases). CDR3 length: 15 residues. Looked up from germline, CDR1 is SNHLY and CDR2 is FYNNEI. Trimming took 4 bases from V and 5 from J, leaving 14 bases between them. The CDR3 protein is CASSAAGQSNEKLFF. The CDR3 DNA is TGTGCCAGCAGTGCGGCCGGACAGTCAAATGAAAAACTGTTTTTT.

This chain links TRBV2 with TRBJ1-4, with a possible D match to TRBD1 (6 bases). Germline CDR1 is SNHLY and CDR2 is FYNNEI. This CDR3 spans 13 amino acids. V gave up 6 bases and J gave up 3 bases, with 8 bases separating them. The CDR3 loop is CASSAGANEKLFF. The CDR3 coding sequence is TGTGCCAGCAGCGCAGGGGCTAATGAAAAACTGTTTTTT.

The V and J genes are TRBV7-9 and TRBJ2-2; 8 bases fit TRBD2. Germline V CDR1 and CDR2: SEHNR, FQNEAQ (reference sequence). J was trimmed by 5 bases and V by 8 bases; bases with no gene match: 7. The CDR3 is 14 residues long. The CDR3 loop is CASSRGGLTGELFF. The DNA for the CDR3 is TGTGCCAGCTCTCGGGGGGGTCTGACCGGGGAGCTGTTTTTT.

This clone was seen only a few times. The chain joins TRBV4-2 to TRBJ2-3; no clear D gene. There are 15 residues in the CDR3. V was shortened by 0 bases and J by 2 bases, with 9 bases between the two germline ends. Germline V gives CDR1 LGHNA, CDR2 YNFKEQ. CDR3 loop: CASSQDRAPTDTQYF. The CDR3 nucleotides are TGTGCCAGCAGCCAAGATAGGGCCCCCACAGATACGCAGTATTTT.

The chain combines TRBV12-5 with TRBJ1-3; the D gene is possibly TRBD1 (6 bases). V lost 0 bases and J 8 bases, leaving 14 bases between the germline ends. In germline, CDR1 is LGHNT, CDR2 FRNRAP. This CDR3 is 15 amino acids long. CDR3 sequence reads: CASGLVPGGRDTIYF. CDR3 coding DNA: TGTGCTAGTGGTTTGGTACCGGGGGGCAGGGACACCATATATTTT.

A single count supports this clone. This sequence joins TRBV4-2 and TRBJ2-5; 9 nucleotides align to TRBD2. From germline, CDR1 is LGHNA and CDR2 YNFKEQ. CDR3 length: 17 amino acids. The V segment lost 3 bases and the J segment 2 bases; nucleotides outside the gene matches: 10. The CDR3 loop reads CASSQGEAGGVQETQYF. The CDR3 coding sequence is TGTGCCAGCAGCCAGGGCGAGGCGGGGGGGGTACAAGAGACCCAGTACTTC.

This chain uses TRBV5-1 with TRBJ2-2, with D possibly TRBD1 on 5 matching bases. Germline V lookup: CDR1 SGHRS, CDR2 YFSETQ. This CDR3 is built from 16 residues. V was pared by 0 bases and J by 2 bases, with 11 bases between. CDR3 nucleotide sequence: TGCGCCAGCAGCTTGGCCACCAGGGTTAACACCGGGGAGCTGTTTTTT. Encoded protein: CASSLATRVNTGELFF.

The J gene is TRBJ2-7, the V gene TRBV4-3; D gene ambiguous. This CDR3 is built from 13 residues. Germline-derived CDR1 and CDR2 are LGHNA and YSLEER. V gave up 1 base and J gave up 3 bases, with 7 bases separating them. CDR3 in DNA: TGCGCCAGCAGCCAAGGGTTCGGCTACGAGCAGTACTTC. This encodes CASSQGFGYEQYF.

A note on this clone: One end of the junction varies from germline; a read error may be responsible. This chain connects TRBV5-1 to TRBJ1-5, with D unresolved. The CDR3 runs 13 residues. Germline CDR1 SGHRS, CDR2 YFSETQ. CDR3 amino acids: CASSLGSNQPQHF. The CDR3 nucleotides read TGCGCCAGCAGTTTGGGAAGCAATCAGCCCCAGCATTTT.

This chain connects TRBV9 to TRBJ1-1; perhaps TRBD1 as D (5 bases). CDR1 is SGDLS and CDR2 is YYNGEE in the germline V gene. The CDR3 covers 14 residues. Deletions cut 3 bases from V and 1 base from J, with 10 bases between. CDR3 nucleotide sequence: TGTGCCAGCAGCGCGGGACGGACGAACACTGAAGCTTTCTTT. This codes for CASSAGRTNTEAFF.

This clone was detected a few times. The CDR3 coding sequence is TGTGCCAGCAGCTCCCTCGCCGGGAATCAGCCCCAGCATTTT. This sequence encodes CASSSLAGNQPQHF. The chain uses TRBV9 and TRBJ1-5; D not resolved. The ends were cut back, 4 bases at V and 4 bases at J, with 12 bases in the middle. The CDR3 consists of 14 residues. CDR1 SGDLS and CDR2 YYNGEE come from the germline V gene.

V gene TRBV2 combines with J gene TRBJ1-2; perhaps TRBD1 as D (5 bases). CDR1 is SNHLY and CDR2 is FYNNEI in the germline V gene. Between the trimmed V and J ends, which lost 6 bases and 4 bases, there was a span of 15 bases. This CDR3 spans 14 amino acids. CDR3 protein: CASSPERGSYGYTF. CDR3 DNA: TGTGCCAGCAGCCCCGAGAGGGGCTCCTATGGCTACACCTTC.

This chain uses TRBV4-1 with TRBJ1-2; D is perhaps TRBD1 (6 bases). Germline CDR1 reads MGHRA; CDR2 reads YSYEKL. This CDR3 has 14 amino acids. The V end was cut by 1 base, the J end by 7 bases, with 13 bases between. The CDR3 bases are TGCGCCAGCAGCCAAGTGTACAGGGCAGGTGGCTACACCTTC. This translates into CASSQVYRAGGYTF.

CDR3 protein: CASSGLRTYEQYF. In DNA, the CDR3 is TGTGCCAGCAGTGGTCTTCGGACCTACGAGCAGTACTTC. The rearrangement joins TRBV5-6 to TRBJ2-7; D gene uncertain. The CDR3 is made up of 13 amino acids. V lost 5 bases and J 2 bases, leaving 11 bases between the germline ends. CDR1 and CDR2 from the germline V gene are SGHDT and YYEEEE.

This clone showed up just once. The J gene is TRBJ1-1, the V gene TRBV12-2. TRBV12-2 counts as a pseudogene. The CDR3 sequence is 11 residues long. The CDR3 sequence is CRGAMGTEAFF. CDR3 DNA sequence: TGTCGAGGGGCTATGGGCACTGAAGCTTTCTTT.

The table lists this clone with a few counts. The genes are TRBV7-9 and TRBJ2-7; TRBD2 aligns across 7 bases. The CDR3 has 15 amino acids. After removal of 0 bases from V and 2 bases from J, the junction contained 4 bases not matched to a gene. CDR1 is SEHNR and CDR2 is FQNEAQ in the germline V gene (reference sequence). Written as DNA, the CDR3 is TGTGCCAGCAGCTTAGCGGGGCTAGCGGCCTACGAGCAGTACTTC. Translation: CASSLAGLAAYEQYF.

This rearrangement joins TRBV29-1 to TRBJ2-7; D gene uncertain. Germline-derived CDR1 and CDR2 are SQVTM and ANQGSEA. V lost 6 bases and J lost 2, with 14 bases in between. CDR3 size: 13 residues. CDR3 nucleotides: TGCAGCGTCCTGCGTGGCGAGACCTACGAGCAGTACTTC. Protein product: CSVLRGETYEQYF.

V gene TRBV5-1 combines with J gene TRBJ2-6; D remains unclear. The germline CDR1 and CDR2 sequences are SGHRS and YFSETQ. Trimming shortened V by 1 base and J by 4 bases, and 18 bases separated the two germline ends. The CDR3 loop spans 18 amino acids. This chain's CDR3 is CASSLLALLTAGANVLTF. The CDR3 DNA sequence: TGCGCCAGCAGCTTGTTAGCCCTACTTACGGCCGGGGCCAACGTCCTGACTTTC.

J is TRBJ2-1 and V is TRBV7-3, with D perhaps assigned TRBD1 or TRBD2 (5 bases each). Germline V gene sequence: CDR1 SGHTA, CDR2 FQGTGA. V gave up 5 bases and J gave up 9 bases, with 14 bases separating them. The length of the CDR3 is 13 residues. CDR3 in DNA: TGTGCCAGCAGCCCGGGCCTTGGGGGTGAGCAGTTCTTC. Translated, it gives CASSPGLGGEQFF.

The V gene is TRBV6-4, the J gene TRBJ1-1, with D uncertain. Deletions cut 8 bases from V and 0 bases from J, with 10 bases between. The CDR3 covers 13 residues. Germline V gene data show CDR1 as MRHNA and CDR2 as SNTAGT. CDR3 DNA sequence: TGTGCCAGCTCAACCGACCTGAACACTGAAGCTTTCTTT. This codes for CASSTDLNTEAFF.

The chain joins TRBV7-3 to TRBJ1-1; the match to TRBD1 covers 7 bases. Unmatched junction bases numbered 5, after V lost 0 bases and J lost 7 bases. The CDR3 is made up of 14 amino acids. Germline V gives CDR1 SGHTA, CDR2 FQGTGA. CDR3 coding DNA: TGTGCCAGCAGCTTAACGCGGGACAGCAGTGAAGCTTTCTTT. Encoded protein: CASSLTRDSSEAFF. Complete variable domain (other parts from reference TRBV7-3 and TRBJ1-1): GAGVSQTPSNKVTEKGKYVELRCDPISGHTALYWYRQSLGQGPEFLIYFQGTGAADDSGLPNDRFFAVRPEGSVSTLKIQRTERGDSAVYLCASSLTRDSSEAFFGQGTRLTVV.

This rearrangement joins TRBV9 to TRBJ2-1, with 10 bases identical to TRBD1. This CDR3 spans 16 amino acids. Germline V gene lookup returns CDR1 SGDLS and CDR2 YYNGEE. J lost 5 bases, V lost 3 bases, and 8 bases had no gene match. The CDR3 region is CASSDNHGTGDNEQFF. The CDR3, as DNA: TGTGCCAGCAGCGACAACCACGGGACAGGGGACAATGAGCAGTTCTTC.

The gene calls are TRBV27 and TRBJ2-1; D is unclear. The germline V and J ends were trimmed by 3 bases and 9 bases, with 15 bases remaining between them. The length of the CDR3 is 14 residues. The V gene's germline CDR1 is MNHEY and CDR2 SMNVEV (reference sequence). The CDR3 sequence: CASSLSLVEGEQFF. The CDR3 DNA sequence: TGTGCCAGCAGTTTGTCCCTAGTAGAAGGTGAGCAGTTCTTC.

The V and J genes are TRBV6-1 and TRBJ1-3; D may be TRBD1 (5 bases). The CDR3 extends over 15 amino acids. CDR1 MNHNS and CDR2 SASEGT come from the germline V gene. Trimming took off 6 bases at V and 3 bases at J, with 15 bases between the two ends. DNA of the CDR3: TGTGCCAGCAGGGGGGGAGACTCAGGTGGAAACACCATATATTTT. It encodes CASRGGDSGGNTIYF.

V is TRBV28 and J is TRBJ1-4, with 7 bases aligning to TRBD1. V lost 6 bases to trimming and J lost 8 bases; unmatched junction nucleotides: 9. This CDR3 has 14 residues. Germline values: CDR1 MDHEN, CDR2 SYDVKM. CDR3 region: CASSTTGEGEKLFF. The CDR3 DNA follows: TGTGCCAGCAGCACTACAGGGGAGGGAGAAAAACTGTTTTTT. The full variable domain, completed using reference TRBV28 and TRBJ1-4, is DVKVTQSSRYLVKRTGEKVFLECVQDMDHENMFWYRQDPGLGLRLIYFSYDVKMKEKGDIPEGYSVSREKKERFSLILESASTNQTSMYLCASSTTGEGEKLFFGSGTQLSVL.

The chain couples TRBV19 to TRBJ2-1; 7 nucleotides agree with TRBD1. This CDR3 is 13 amino acids long. Germline V gene data show CDR1 as LNHDA and CDR2 as SQIVND (reference sequence). V trimming: 0 bases; J trimming: 14 bases; junction bases outside the gene matches: 7. CDR3 sequence (DNA): TGTGCCAGTAGTATAGATCGGGACAGCTTGGAGTTCTTC. Translated, it gives CASSIDRDSLEFF.